This T cell receptor (beta chain) emerged from a study of T-cell memory formation after mild COVID-19. TCRdb reanalysed the 5' RACE reads using MiXCR and keeps one entry per CDR3 protein. The repertoire includes hundreds of thousands of distinct CDR3 sequences, less than 20% of them detected once, and approximately 20% sits in the top ten. Trimming took off 2 bases at V and 5 bases at J, with 15 bases between the two ends. Germline CDR1 SGHAT, CDR2 FQDESV (reference sequence). This CDR3 contains 15 residues. Input material: PBMCs or a T cell subset sorted from them (not recorded which). This chain links TRBV11-1 with TRBJ1-1; perhaps TRBD1 as D (5 bases). This sequence originates from a man younger than 35 who had mild COVID-19 (a few samples of this study predate the infection). Cell type and time point are not known. The DNA for the CDR3 is TGTGCCAGCAGCTTAAGGAAGGGGCTAAGGACTGAAGCTTTCTTT. Protein sequence: CASSLRKGLRTEAFF.